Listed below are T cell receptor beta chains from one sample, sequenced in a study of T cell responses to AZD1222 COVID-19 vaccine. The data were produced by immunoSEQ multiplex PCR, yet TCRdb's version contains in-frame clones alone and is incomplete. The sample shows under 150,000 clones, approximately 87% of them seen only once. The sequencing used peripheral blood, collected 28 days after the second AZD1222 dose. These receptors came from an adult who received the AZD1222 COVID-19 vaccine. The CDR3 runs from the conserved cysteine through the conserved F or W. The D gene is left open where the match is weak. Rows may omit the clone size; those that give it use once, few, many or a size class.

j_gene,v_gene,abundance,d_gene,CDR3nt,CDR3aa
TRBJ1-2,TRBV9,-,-,TGTGCCAGCAGCACCGGCGCAGCTAACTATGGCTACACCTTC,CASSTGAANYGYTF
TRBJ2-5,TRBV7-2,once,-,TGTGCCAGCAGCTTAGGGCGCCGAGAGACCCAGTACTTC,CASSLGRRETQYF
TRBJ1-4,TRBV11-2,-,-,TGTGCCAGCAGCTTAGCGGCGGGCTTGGGGGGTGAAAAACTGTTTTTT,CASSLAAGLGGEKLFF
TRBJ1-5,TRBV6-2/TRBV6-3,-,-,TGTGCCAGCAGTTACTCAAGTGAGGGATGGAATGGCAATCAGCCCCAGCATTTT,CASSYSSEGWNGNQPQHF
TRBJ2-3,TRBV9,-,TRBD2,TGTGCCAGCAGCGTGGGGGGAGGGCCGGGGACAGATACGCAGTATTTT,CASSVGGGPGTDTQYF
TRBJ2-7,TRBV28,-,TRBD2,TGTGCCAGCAGTCCACCAGCGGGAGGGCCATACGAGCAGTACTTC,CASSPPAGGPYEQYF
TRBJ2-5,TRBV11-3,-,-,TGTGCCAGCAGCTCCAGGGGAGCCGGAGAGACCCAATACTTC,CASSSRGAGETQYF
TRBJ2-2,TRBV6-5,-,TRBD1,TGTGCCAGCAGTTACCAGGACAGGCCCAACACCGGGGAGCTGTTTTTT,CASSYQDRPNTGELFF
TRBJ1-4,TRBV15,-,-,TGTGCCACCAGCAGAGCCCCAGGGGCAACTAATGAAAAACTGTTTTTT,CATSRAPGATNEKLFF
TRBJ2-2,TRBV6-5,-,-,TGTGCCAGCAGTCCCATGACAGGGAACACCGGGGAGCTGTTTTTT,CASSPMTGNTGELFF
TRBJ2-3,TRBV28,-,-,TGTGCCAGCAGGGGGGGCACAGATACGCAGTATTTT,CASRGGTDTQYF
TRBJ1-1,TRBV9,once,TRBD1,TGTGCCAGCAGCCCGGGACAGGGGACCTCGAACACTGAAGCTTTCTTT,CASSPGQGTSNTEAFF
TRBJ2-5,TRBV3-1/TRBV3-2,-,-,TGTGCCAGCAGCCAAGTAGCTCAAGAGACCCAGTACTTC,CASSQVAQETQYF
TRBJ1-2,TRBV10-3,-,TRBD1,TGTGCCATCACCAAACAGGGGGCGGGCGGCTACACCTTC,CAITKQGAGGYTF
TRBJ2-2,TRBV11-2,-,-,TGTGCCAGCAGCTCACGACCGATGGTCGGGGAGCTGTTTTTT,CASSSRPMVGELFF
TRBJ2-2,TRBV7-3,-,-,TGTGCCAGCAGCTTAATGATGGGCGGACATAACACCGGGGAGCTGTTTTTT,CASSLMMGGHNTGELFF
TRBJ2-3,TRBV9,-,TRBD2,TGTGCCAGCAGCGTAGGTATGAGGGCGGGGGGGCAAGATACGCAGTATTTT,CASSVGMRAGGQDTQYF
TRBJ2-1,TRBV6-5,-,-,TGTGCCAGCAGTTACTCCAGGAGCTCCTACAATGAGCAGTTCTTC,CASSYSRSSYNEQFF
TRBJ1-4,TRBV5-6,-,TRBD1,TGTGCCAGCATCTCAGGGGGCACTAATGAAAAACTGTTTTTT,CASISGGTNEKLFF
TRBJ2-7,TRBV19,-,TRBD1,TGTGCCAGTAGTCCCGGGACAGGGGCCACCTACGAGCAGTACTTC,CASSPGTGATYEQYF
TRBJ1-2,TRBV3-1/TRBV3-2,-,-,TGTGCCAGCAGCCTCAATCGACAGAGAGTTGCCGTCTATGGCTACACCTTC,CASSLNRQRVAVYGYTF
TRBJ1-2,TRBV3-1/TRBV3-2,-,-,TGTGCCAGCAGCCAAGGCCAGTATGGCTACACCTTC,CASSQGQYGYTF
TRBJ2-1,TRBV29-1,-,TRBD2,TGCAGCGTTGCTGCTAGCGGGGGTTCCTACAATGAGCAGTTCTTC,CSVAASGGSYNEQFF
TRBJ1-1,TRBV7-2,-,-,TGTGCCAGCAGTTCACTGGGGGACACCGCTGAAGCTTTCTTT,CASSSLGDTAEAFF
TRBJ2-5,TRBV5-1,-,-,TGCGCCAGCGGACAAGAGACCCAGTACTTC,CASGQETQYF
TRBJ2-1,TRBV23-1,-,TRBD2,TGCGCCCAGCGGGGTAACAGCTCCTACAATGAGCAGTTCTTC,CAQRGNSSYNEQFF
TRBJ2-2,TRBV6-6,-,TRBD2,TGTGCCAGCAGTTACTCGGGGACTAGCGATACCGGGGAGCTGTTTTTT,CASSYSGTSDTGELFF
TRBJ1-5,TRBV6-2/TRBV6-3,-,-,TGTGCCAGCAGTTACTTCAGGTTAGATGGCAATCAGCCCCAGCATTTT,CASSYFRLDGNQPQHF
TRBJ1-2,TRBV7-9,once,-,TGTGCCAGCAGCTTATGGGGGGGCGACTATGGCTACACCTTC,CASSLWGGDYGYTF
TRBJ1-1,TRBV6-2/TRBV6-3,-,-,TGTGCCAGCAGCCCCCAGCGTATGAACACTGAAGCTTTCTTT,CASSPQRMNTEAFF
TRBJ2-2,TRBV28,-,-,TGTGCCAGCAGTTTGCTCGGAGTGAGCGGGGAGCTGTTTTTT,CASSLLGVSGELFF
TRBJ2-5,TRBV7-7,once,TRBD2,TGTGCTAGCAGCCCGGGACTAGCGGGAGCAGAGACCCAGTACTTC,CASSPGLAGAETQYF
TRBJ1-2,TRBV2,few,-,TGTGCCAGCAGTGACAGGGGTTCTGGCTACACCTTC,CASSDRGSGYTF
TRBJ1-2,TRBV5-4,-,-,TGTGCCAGCAGCTTGTTTAGGGGCAGTCCGTATGGCTACACCTTC,CASSLFRGSPYGYTF
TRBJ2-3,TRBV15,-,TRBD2,TGTGCCACCAGCAGAGTACTAGCGGGAAATACGCAGTATTTT,CATSRVLAGNTQYF
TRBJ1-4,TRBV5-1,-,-,TGCGCCAGCAGCTTGGAAAATTATGAAAAACTGTTTTTT,CASSLENYEKLFF
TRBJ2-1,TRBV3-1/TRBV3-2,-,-,TGTGCCAGCAGCCAGTCCCGGATGGGTGAGCAGTTCTTC,CASSQSRMGEQFF
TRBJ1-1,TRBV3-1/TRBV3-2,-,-,TGTGCCAGCAGCCATTCCGGGCCAAGATTAGGAGCTTTCTTT,CASSHSGPRLGAFF
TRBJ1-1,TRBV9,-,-,TGTGCCAGCAGCGTAGGTGGGGCGGGCCTAGCTTTCTTT,CASSVGGAGLAFF
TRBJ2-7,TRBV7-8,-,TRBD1,TGTGCCAGCAGCCTCCGGACAGGGGGGCAGTACTTC,CASSLRTGGQYF
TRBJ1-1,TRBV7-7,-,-,TGTGCCAGCAGCTTAGACCGGAACACTGAAGCTTTCTTT,CASSLDRNTEAFF
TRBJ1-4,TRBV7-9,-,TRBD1,TGTGCCAGCAGAGCCGGGACAGGGAATGAAAAACTGTTTTTT,CASRAGTGNEKLFF
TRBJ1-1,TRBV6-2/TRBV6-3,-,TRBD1,TGTGCCAGCAGTAGGCCCGGATGGACAGGGGGAACTGAAGCTTTCTTT,CASSRPGWTGGTEAFF
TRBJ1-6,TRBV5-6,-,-,TGTGCCAGCAGCTTTAGGACAGTAAGCTCCTATAATTCACCCCTCCACTTT,CASSFRTVSSYNSPLHF
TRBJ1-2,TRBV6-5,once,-,TGTGCCAGCAGTCCGGGGCCAAACTTCTATGGCTACACCTTC,CASSPGPNFYGYTF
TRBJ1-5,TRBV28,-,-,TGTGCCAGCAGTCTCCAAGGTTTGCAGCCCCAGCATTTT,CASSLQGLQPQHF
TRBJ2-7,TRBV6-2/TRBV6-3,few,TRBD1,TGTGCCAGCAGCATAAGGGGGGACAGGGAGTACGAGCAGTACTTC,CASSIRGDREYEQYF
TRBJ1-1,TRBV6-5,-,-,TGTGCCAGCAGTCTCACGGCCTCGAACACTGAAGCTTTCTTT,CASSLTASNTEAFF
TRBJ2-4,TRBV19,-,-,TGTGCCAGTGGCAGCCGGTATGTGAACATTCAGTACTTC,CASGSRYVNIQYF
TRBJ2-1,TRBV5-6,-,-,TGTGCCAGCGGAGGGCGGGCATCCTACAATGAGCAGTTCTTC,CASGGRASYNEQFF
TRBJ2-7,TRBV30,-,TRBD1,TGTGCCTGGAGCCCGACAGGGGTCTACGAGCAGTACTTC,CAWSPTGVYEQYF
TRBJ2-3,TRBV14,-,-,TGTGCCAGCAGCCAAGATCGGGTAGGATTGGCAGATACGCAGTATTTT,CASSQDRVGLADTQYF
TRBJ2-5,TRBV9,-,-,TGTGCCAGCAGCGTAGGCGGGGTCCAAGAGACCCAGTACTTC,CASSVGGVQETQYF
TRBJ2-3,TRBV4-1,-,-,TGCGCCAGCAGCCAAGAAGGCGGACTGGGCACAGATACGCAGTATTTT,CASSQEGGLGTDTQYF
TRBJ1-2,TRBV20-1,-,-,TGCAGTGCTAGTAACAGGAATGGCTACACCTTC,CSASNRNGYTF